This entry lists 28 T cell receptor beta chains sequenced from one sample in a study of immune heterogeneity within non-small cell lung tumors. It was a multiplex PCR that amplified TCR beta CDR3, with 32 V and 13 J primers. TCRdb analysed the multiplex PCR reads with MiXCR anew, one entry per CDR3 protein. The data show approximately 4,500 distinct CDR3 sequences, around 24% seen once. Template material for each sample was 500 to 650 ng of bulk tumor genomic DNA. Spaced far apart, several biopsies were taken from each primary tumor during surgery. The cohort was untreated, with newly diagnosed non-small cell lung cancer undergoing curative surgery. The sequenced sample was lung tumor tissue. The origin of the receptors is a man aged 50 or older with non-small cell lung cancer.

This clonotype is termed medium-sized (0.01 to 0.1%). The chain employs TRBV5-8 and TRBJ2-7, with D unclear. The CDR3 spans 14 residues. Germline CDR1 reads SGHTS; CDR2 reads YDEGEE. With 3 bases removed from V and 3 bases from J, the gap between germline ends came to 13 bases. The CDR3 DNA sequence: TGTGCCAGCAGCTCGCAGGCATCCCTCTACGAGCAGTACTTC. Protein product: CASSSQASLYEQYF.

This clonotype was seen at least ten times. This rearrangement joins TRBV7-3 to TRBJ2-1, with a weak D call TRBD2 (6 bases). Germline V CDR1 and CDR2: SGHTA, FQGTGA. V dropped 5 bases and J dropped 2 bases, with 16 bases sitting between them. The CDR3 has 16 amino acids. DNA for the CDR3: TGTGCCAGCAGCCCAACCTCCGGGACTGCCTACAATGAGCAGTTCTTC. Translated, it gives CASSPTSGTAYNEQFF.

This clonotype was observed a handful of times. Since a much larger clone is just one base distant, this may be a read error. The rearrangement links TRBV5-5 to TRBJ2-7; D is unresolved. The CDR3 runs to 14 residues. V lost 2 bases to trimming and J lost 6 bases, with 15 bases between them. Germline V CDR1 and CDR2: SGHKS, YYEKEE (reference sequence). CDR3 nucleotides: TGTGCCAGCAGCTTTATGACGGAGCCCTGCGAGCAGTACTTC. Translation gives CASSFMTEPCEQYF.

This clonotype was recorded at least ten times. The J gene is TRBJ2-5, the V gene TRBV2; 10 positions match TRBD1. The V and J ends lost 7 bases and 2 bases, in that order; junction bases with no gene match: 4. CDR3 length: 14 amino acids. CDR1 is SNHLY, CDR2 FYNNEI, per germline. Here the CDR3 reads CASTMGQGQETQYF. As DNA, the CDR3 is TGTGCCAGCACTATGGGACAGGGGCAAGAGACCCAGTACTTC. The entire variable domain, with the rest obtained from reference TRBV2 and TRBJ2-5, is as follows: EPEVTQTPSHQVTQMGQEVILRCVPISNHLYFYWYRQILGQKVEFLVSFYNNEISEKSEIFDDQFSVERPDGSNFTLKIRSTKLEDSAMYFCASTMGQGQETQYFGPGTRLLVL.

This clonotype is deemed medium-sized. The rearrangement links TRBV19 to TRBJ1-5; 9 bases agree with TRBD1. Unmatched junction bases numbered 7, after V lost 3 bases and J lost 1 base. This CDR3 has 17 residues. CDR1 LNHDA and CDR2 SQIVND come from the germline V gene (reference sequence). The CDR3 loop is CASSILQGARSNQPQHF. For the CDR3, the DNA is TGTGCCAGTAGTATTTTACAGGGGGCGAGGAGCAATCAGCCCCAGCATTTT.

This clonotype was seen at least ten times. The V gene is TRBV11-2, the J gene TRBJ1-5; no reliable D call. V dropped 3 bases and J dropped 4 bases, with 7 bases sitting between them. Germline V gives CDR1 SGHAT, CDR2 FQNNGV. This CDR3 has 13 residues. The CDR3 reads CASSFRRNQPQHF. CDR3 nucleotides: TGTGCCAGCAGCTTCAGGCGAAATCAGCCCCAGCATTTT.

This clonotype was recorded many times. The rearrangement joins TRBV15 to TRBJ2-5; D not resolved. The CDR3 spans 14 residues. With 1 base removed from V and 7 bases from J, the gap between germline ends came to 13 bases. The V gene's germline CDR1 is LNHNV and CDR2 YYDKDF (reference sequence). CDR3 nucleotides: TGTGCCACCAGCAGAGTAATGGGCCTCGGGACCCAGTACTTC. This gives the protein CATSRVMGLGTQYF.

This clonotype was observed once. A much larger clone lies a single base off, so this may be a read error. V usage is TRBV9 and J usage is TRBJ1-2; D not resolved. Germline V CDR1 and CDR2: SGDLS, YYNGEE. Trimming took 0 bases from V and 8 from J, leaving 14 bases between them. The CDR3 has 14 amino acids. CDR3 in DNA: TGTGCCAGCAGCGTAGATTCCTCTCCCCAGGGCTACACCTTC. Amino acid sequence: CASSVDSSPQGYTF.

Relative to its sample, this clonotype is medium-sized. V usage is TRBV20-1 and J usage is TRBJ1-2, with D hard to call. V was shortened by 2 bases and J by 2 bases, with 9 bases between the two germline ends. This CDR3 is 13 amino acids long. The V gene's germline CDR1 is DFQATT and CDR2 SNEGSKA (reference sequence). The CDR3 nucleotides read TGCAGTGCTAGATGGACGGGGAACTATGGCTACACCTTC. Its translation: CSARWTGNYGYTF.

Comment on this clonotype: Its ends do not fully match the called genes, so a read error is possible. This sequence joins TRBV4-1 and TRBJ1-5; D may be TRBD1 (5 bases). The length of the CDR3 is 17 residues. The V gene's germline CDR1 is MGHRA and CDR2 YSYEKL. Here the CDR3 reads CASSKDVARDSNEPQHF. The CDR3 bases are TGCGCCAGCAGCAAAGATGTTGCCAGGGATAGCAATGAGCCCCAGCATTTT.

This clonotype was seen at least ten times. The J gene is TRBJ2-3, the V gene TRBV7-9; possible D gene TRBD2, 6 bases. The CDR3 is 15 residues long. Deletions cut 5 bases from V and 7 bases from J, with 19 bases between. The germline V gene has CDR1 SEHNR and CDR2 FQNEAQ (reference sequence). The CDR3 reads CASSLPGLGMNTQYF. The DNA of the CDR3 is TGTGCCAGCAGCCTTCCGGGACTGGGGATGAATACGCAGTATTTT.

This clonotype was detected ten times or more. CDR3 amino acids: CASSLGGDTEAFF. The CDR3 DNA is TGTGCCAGCAGCCTAGGGGGGGACACTGAAGCTTTCTTT. The rearrangement uses TRBV11-2 and TRBJ1-1, with a tentative D call TRBD1 (6 bases). The V gene's germline CDR1 is SGHAT and CDR2 FQNNGV. Deletions cut 5 bases from V and 3 bases from J, with 10 bases between. The CDR3 totals 13 residues.

The genes are TRBV6-2 or TRBV6-3 and TRBJ1-5; D remains ambiguous. This CDR3 is 16 amino acids long. V lost 5 bases and J 1 base, leaving 15 bases between the germline ends. Germline CDR1 is MNHEY and CDR2 is SVGEGT. CDR3 in amino acids: CASSPVFPTSNQPQHF. CDR3 in DNA: TGTGCCAGCAGTCCCGTATTTCCAACGAGCAATCAGCCCCAGCATTTT.

This clonotype has ten or more counts. V and J are TRBV7-9 and TRBJ2-5, with 7 bases fitting TRBD2. Trimming took 4 bases from V and 5 from J; bases not matched to a gene: 7. The CDR3 covers 14 residues. Germline loops: CDR1 SEHNR, CDR2 FQNEAQ (reference sequence). In nucleotides, the CDR3 is TGTGCCAGCAGCTCAAGCGGGATCTGGGAGACCCAGTACTTC. Its translation is CASSSSGIWETQYF.

The chain couples TRBV12-3 or TRBV12-4 to TRBJ2-7; D is undetermined. V lost 5 bases, J lost 9 bases, and 20 bases lay in between. The CDR3 is made up of 14 amino acids. CDR3 sequence: CASSPFSRSYTQYF. As DNA, the CDR3 is TGTGCCAGCAGTCCCTTCTCCAGGAGCTACACGCAGTACTTC.

This clonotype is labeled as medium-sized. The chain uses TRBV19 and TRBJ2-2, with TRBD1 matching 7 bases. With V trimmed by 7 bases and J by 1 base, 3 bases remained unmatched. The CDR3 length is 14 residues. Germline V gives CDR1 LNHDA, CDR2 SQIVND (reference sequence). CDR3 sequence (DNA): TGTGCCAGTAACAGGGGCGGGAACACCGGGGAGCTGTTTTTT. Amino acid sequence: CASNRGGNTGELFF.

The genes are TRBV28 and TRBJ1-5; the D gene is possibly TRBD1 (5 bases). In germline, CDR1 is MDHEN, CDR2 SYDVKM. V was shortened by 6 bases and J by 0 bases, with 18 bases between the two germline ends. The CDR3 has 17 amino acids. The CDR3 loop is CASRKRQLGNSNQPQHF. CDR3 DNA: TGTGCCAGCAGAAAGAGACAGTTGGGGAATAGCAATCAGCCCCAGCATTTT.

This clonotype is medium-sized (0.01 to 0.1%) by share. The J gene is TRBJ2-1, the V gene TRBV28; TRBD2 aligns across 14 bases. The CDR3 totals 17 residues. J was trimmed by 3 bases and V by 5 bases; bases with no gene match: 6. Looked up from germline, CDR1 is MDHEN and CDR2 is SYDVKM. The CDR3 loop is CASSTGLAGVLYNEQFF. The CDR3, as DNA: TGTGCCAGCAGTACGGGACTAGCGGGAGTCCTCTACAATGAGCAGTTCTTC.

The table lists this clonotype with many counts. V is TRBV18 and J is TRBJ1-5; 7 bases fit TRBD1. Germline CDR1 reads KGHSH; CDR2 reads LQKENI. The CDR3 length is 13 residues. V lost 5 bases, J lost 4 bases, and 2 bases stayed unmatched. For the CDR3, the DNA is TGTGCCAGCTCAGGGGACAGAAATCAGCCCCAGCATTTT. It codes for CASSGDRNQPQHF.

About this clonotype itself: Relative to the germline gene, one junction end is altered; a read error may explain this. The chain couples TRBV27 to TRBJ1-5; D unresolved. The CDR3 contains 14 residues. The germline V gene has CDR1 MNHEY and CDR2 SMNVEV (reference sequence). The CDR3 nucleotides read TGTGCCAGCAGTTTTGTGGGCACCGATCAGGCCCAGCATTTT. It codes for CASSFVGTDQAQHF.

About this clonotype: The junction differs from germline at one of its ends, possibly a read error. This rearrangement joins TRBV20-1 to TRBJ2-2; TRBD1 or TRBD2 may be the D gene (6 bases each). Germline lookup yields CDR1 DFQATT and CDR2 SNEGSKA (reference sequence). This CDR3 has 18 residues. The CDR3 DNA reads as TGCAGTGCTACAGGACTACCAGGGGCCCGCTGGAACACCGGGGAGCTATTTTTT. Protein sequence: CSATGLPGARWNTGELFF.

Worth noting for this clonotype: This clone may be a read error of a much larger clone one base away. The rearrangement joins TRBV19 to TRBJ2-7; perhaps TRBD1 as D (5 bases). CDR1 and CDR2 (germline): LNHDA, SQIVND (reference sequence). The CDR3 consists of 10 residues. This CDR3 is CTREPYEKYF. CDR3 nucleotides: TGTACCAGGGAACCTTACGAGAAGTACTTC.

This clonotype ranks as medium-sized. CDR3 nucleotides: TGTGCCACCCGTTGGCAGCTGGGGGGGGGTAAGGGCAAAGAGACCCAGTACTTC. It translates to CATRWQLGGGKGKETQYF. The V gene is TRBV10-3, the J gene TRBJ2-5; 7 positions agree with TRBD2. This CDR3 comprises 18 residues. Germline V gene lookup returns CDR1 ENHRY and CDR2 SYGVKD. V lost 10 bases and J lost 3; bases outside the gene matches: 23.

This clonotype is deemed medium-sized. The rearrangement uses TRBV14 and TRBJ1-2, with D tentatively TRBD1 (6 bases). V shed 4 bases and J shed 2 bases, with 11 bases lying between them. In germline, CDR1 is SGHDN, CDR2 FVKESK. The CDR3 has 14 amino acids. The CDR3 sequence is CASSRRQANYGYTF. For the CDR3, the DNA is TGTGCCAGCAGCCGAAGACAGGCCAACTATGGCTACACCTTC.

This clonotype has a count of ten or more. This chain links TRBV15 with TRBJ1-1; D may be TRBD1 (5 bases). V gave up 8 bases and J gave up 3 bases, with 19 bases separating them. This CDR3 contains 15 residues. CDR1 and CDR2 from the germline V gene are LNHNV and YYDKDF (reference sequence). Here the CDR3 reads CATRPRVGGDTEAFF. In nucleotides, the CDR3 is TGTGCCACCCGGCCCAGGGTCGGGGGAGACACTGAAGCTTTCTTT.

Judged by abundance, this clonotype is medium-sized. J is TRBJ2-5 and V is TRBV5-1; D is perhaps TRBD2 (7 bases). Deletions cut 4 bases from V and 3 bases from J, with 19 bases between. This CDR3 is built from 16 residues. Germline CDR1 reads SGHRS; CDR2 reads YFSETQ. CDR3 sequence: CASSLQGGGPEETQYF. CDR3 nucleotide sequence: TGCGCCAGCAGCCTCCAAGGGGGGGGGCCGGAAGAGACCCAGTACTTC.

This clonotype is labeled medium-sized. The J gene is TRBJ1-5, the V gene TRBV19; the match to TRBD1 covers 8 bases. Germline loops: CDR1 LNHDA, CDR2 SQIVND (reference sequence). Losses at the gene ends were 9 bases for V and 3 bases for J; bases not matched to a gene: 7. This CDR3 contains 14 residues. DNA for the CDR3: TGTGCCAGCGACAGGGGACAATACAATCAGCCCCAGCATTTT. As protein: CASDRGQYNQPQHF.

This chain joins TRBV6-1 and TRBJ2-3; D uncertain. V lost 2 bases and J 4 bases, leaving 19 bases between the germline ends. This CDR3 comprises 17 residues. The germline gives CDR1 MNHNS, CDR2 SASEGT. As DNA, the CDR3 is TGTGCCAGCAGTGAACCCCTTCGCCCCTCGGGCGCAGATACGCAGTATTTT. Translated, it gives CASSEPLRPSGADTQYF.